Ten or more counts support the clone carrying this T cell receptor beta chain. Germline lookup yields CDR1 LGHNA and CDR2 YNFKEQ. The CDR3 contains 14 residues. Trimming took 1 base from V and 1 from J, leaving 7 bases between them. This specimen comes from a study of human T cells and chemical hapten exposure. As for the study in general: DPC (0.01%) was patch tested on the upper back and read at 6 days.

TCRdb reprocessed the RACE reads with MiXCR, giving one entry per CDR3 protein. Of under 300,000 distinct CDR3 sequences in the sample, 8.6% were seen once. Stated time point: pre-sensitization, week 0. Treatment described: therapeutic diphenylcyclopropenone sensitization with weekly scalp DPC. The clonotype comes from a woman between 40 and 55 years old with alopecia areata. Some clones in this sample may be carry-over from other donors' samples. The specimen comprised whole blood, sampled in connection with sensitization to the hapten diphenylcyclopropenone (DPC). V gene TRBV4-2 combines with J gene TRBJ1-1; D not resolved. CDR3 region: CASSQVGGNTEAFF. The DNA for the CDR3 is TGTGCCAGCAGCCAAGTAGGCGGGAACACTGAAGCTTTCTTT.